The clone carrying this T cell receptor beta chain was recorded at least ten times. These data originate in a study of T-cell reconstitution after alpha-beta-depleted transplantation in children. Unique molecular identifiers were used to barcode this TCRbeta library. TCRdb fed the PCR reads into MiXCR, producing one record per CDR3 protein. The table has a few hundred thousand distinct CDR3 sequences, 9.7% seen once. CDR3 length: 13 amino acids. The V end was cut by 8 bases, the J end by 2 bases, with 12 bases between. Germline V gene lookup returns CDR1 SNHLY and CDR2 FYNNEI. This TCR was recovered from a human donor who donated a stem cell graft to a child with SCID. The chain employs TRBV2 and TRBJ1-2; possible D gene TRBD1, 6 bases. Source: PBMCs from the stem cell graft donor, taken from the stem cell graft. The CDR3 is CASAAGGNYGYTF. The CDR3, as DNA: TGTGCCAGCGCGGCGGGGGGCAACTATGGCTACACCTTC.